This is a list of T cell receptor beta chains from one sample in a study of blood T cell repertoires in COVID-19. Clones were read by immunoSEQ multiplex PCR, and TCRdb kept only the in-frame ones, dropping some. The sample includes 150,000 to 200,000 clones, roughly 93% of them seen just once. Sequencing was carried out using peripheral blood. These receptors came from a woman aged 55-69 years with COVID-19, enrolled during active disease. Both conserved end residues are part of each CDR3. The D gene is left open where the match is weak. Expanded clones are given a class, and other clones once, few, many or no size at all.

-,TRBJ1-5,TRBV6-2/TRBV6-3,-,TGTGCCAGCAGTTACACGCCGGGGGATGGACGCAATCAGCCCCAGCATTTT,CASSYTPGDGRNQPQHF
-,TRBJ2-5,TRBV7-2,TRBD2,TGTGCCAGCAGCCGGGGAGGGCAAGAGACCCAGTACTTC,CASSRGGQETQYF
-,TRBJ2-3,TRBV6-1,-,TGTGCCAGCAGTGAAGCTAGTATGAGCACAGATACGCAGTATTTT,CASSEASMSTDTQYF
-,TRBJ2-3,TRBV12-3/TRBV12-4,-,TGTGCCAGCAGTCTAGGACACACAGATACGCAGTATTTT,CASSLGHTDTQYF
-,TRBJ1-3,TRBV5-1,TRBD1,TGCGCCAGCAGCTCGAGACAGGGAGGCTCTGGAAACACCATATATTTT,CASSSRQGGSGNTIYF
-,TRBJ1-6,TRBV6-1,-,TGTGCCAGCAGTGACCCTCACGGGACATACTTCTGGACCCCCCACTTT,CASSDPHGTYFWTPHF
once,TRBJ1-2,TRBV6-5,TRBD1,TGTGCCAGCAGTTACCACGACAGGGTCGATGGCTACACCTTC,CASSYHDRVDGYTF
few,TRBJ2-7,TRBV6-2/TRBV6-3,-,TGTGCCAGCAGTTACCACAGATCCTACGAGCAGTACTTC,CASSYHRSYEQYF
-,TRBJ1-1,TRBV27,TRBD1,TGTGCCAGCAGCCCCTCCGGGACAGGGGGCTTTGGCACTGAAGCTTTCTTT,CASSPSGTGGFGTEAFF
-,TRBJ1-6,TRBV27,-,TGTGCCAGCAGTGGGGTACTAGACCCGAGCTCCTATAATTCACCCCTCCACTTT,CASSGVLDPSSYNSPLHF
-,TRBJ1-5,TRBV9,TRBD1,TGTGCCAGCAGCGTAGCAGGGGGCGCGGTTCAGCCCCAGCATTTT,CASSVAGGAVQPQHF